This TCR beta chain was captured in a study of blood T cell repertoires in COVID-19. Turning to the study itself: From the United States, Italy and Spain came samples of acute and convalescent COVID-19.

The data were produced by immunoSEQ multiplex PCR, yet TCRdb's version contains in-frame clones alone and is incomplete. The sample holds roughly 160,000 clones; about 83% are singletons and the top ten take less than 3.5%. The CDR3 loop spans 14 amino acids. V was trimmed by 2 bases and J by 3 bases, leaving 8 bases between them. CDR1 ENHRY and CDR2 SYGVKD come from the germline V gene. This TCR came from an elderly woman with COVID-19, enrolled during active disease. The J gene is TRBJ1-5, the V gene TRBV10-3; no clear D gene. Material for sequencing was peripheral blood. This chain's CDR3 is CAISEGGPNQPQHF. The CDR3, as DNA: TGTGCCATCAGTGAGGGAGGGCCCAATCAGCCCCAGCATTTT.